This is a list of T cell receptor beta chains from one sample in a study of T cells after somatic rescue of genetic block. The protocol was immunoSEQ multiplex PCR, while the TCRdb copy is restricted to in-frame clones and leaves out a portion. This table has several thousand clones, 70% to 90% appearing once. Material for sequencing was peripheral blood mononuclear cells (PBMCs). All receptors come from a boy aged 5-17 years. Each CDR3 is given with its conserved first and last residue. Fields, in order: V gene, clone size, D gene, J gene, CDR3 protein, CDR3 DNA. A D gene is named only where the DNA matches it firmly. Expanded clones are given a class, and other clones once, few, many or no size at all.

V gene: TRBV4-3; clone size: -; D gene: -; J gene: TRBJ1-1; CDR3 protein: CASSPQGINTEAFF; CDR3 DNA: TGCGCCAGCAGTCCCCAGGGAATTAACACTGAAGCTTTCTTT
V gene: TRBV7-2; clone size: once; D gene: -; J gene: TRBJ1-6; CDR3 protein: CASSLSGGNNSPLHF; CDR3 DNA: TGTGCCAGCAGCTTATCGGGGGGAAATAATTCACCCCTCCACTTT
V gene: TRBV5-1; clone size: -; D gene: -; J gene: TRBJ2-2; CDR3 protein: CASSLLLSGELFF; CDR3 DNA: TGCGCCAGCAGCTTGTTGCTTTCCGGGGAGCTGTTTTTT
V gene: TRBV15; clone size: -; D gene: -; J gene: TRBJ2-3; CDR3 protein: CATSRGIVNHRTDTQYF; CDR3 DNA: TGTGCCACCAGCAGAGGGATTGTTAACCATCGCACAGATACGCAGTATTTT
V gene: TRBV4-3; clone size: -; D gene: TRBD2; J gene: TRBJ2-7; CDR3 protein: CASSPTSGWYEQYF; CDR3 DNA: TGCGCCAGCAGCCCCACTAGCGGATGGTACGAGCAGTACTTC
V gene: TRBV5-5; clone size: -; D gene: -; J gene: TRBJ1-2; CDR3 protein: CASSLTEVGVIYGYTF; CDR3 DNA: TGTGCCAGCAGCTTGACGGAGGTGGGGGTTATCTATGGCTACACCTTC
V gene: TRBV7-9; clone size: -; D gene: -; J gene: TRBJ2-3; CDR3 protein: CASSDVENRVTDTQYF; CDR3 DNA: TGTGCCAGCAGCGACGTGGAGAACAGGGTGACAGATACGCAGTATTTT
V gene: TRBV5-1; clone size: -; D gene: -; J gene: TRBJ1-3; CDR3 protein: CASSLPQGTGNTIYF; CDR3 DNA: TGCGCCAGCAGCTTGCCTCAGGGGACTGGAAACACCATATATTTT
V gene: TRBV7-2; clone size: -; D gene: -; J gene: TRBJ1-3; CDR3 protein: CASSFAGGRNTIYF; CDR3 DNA: TGTGCCAGCAGCTTCGCGGGGGGGCGAAACACCATATATTTT
V gene: TRBV25-1; clone size: -; D gene: -; J gene: TRBJ1-1; CDR3 protein: CASSRGFNMNTEAFF; CDR3 DNA: TGTGCCAGCAGTCGGGGGTTTAACATGAACACTGAAGCTTTCTTT
V gene: TRBV4-3; clone size: -; D gene: TRBD1; J gene: TRBJ2-4; CDR3 protein: CASSRGAGQGKNIQYF; CDR3 DNA: TGCGCCAGCAGCCGGGGAGCGGGACAGGGCAAAAACATTCAGTACTTC
V gene: TRBV15; clone size: few; D gene: TRBD2; J gene: TRBJ2-1; CDR3 protein: CATSRGAGGGYNEQFF; CDR3 DNA: TGTGCCACCAGCAGAGGAGCGGGGGGAGGATACAATGAGCAGTTCTTC
V gene: TRBV28; clone size: -; D gene: TRBD2; J gene: TRBJ2-7; CDR3 protein: CASSLILAGPQDEQYF; CDR3 DNA: TGTGCCAGCAGTTTAATCCTAGCGGGACCCCAGGACGAGCAGTACTTC